Sequencing of this T cell receptor (beta chain) was carried out in a study of T cells expressing NK-cell markers. From its re-call of the 5' RACE reads, TCRdb lists each CDR3 protein once, without DNA. In total, the table holds about 390,000 distinct CDR3 sequences. CDR1 is DFQATT, CDR2 SNEGSKA, per germline (reference sequence). The CDR3 length is 14 residues. Specimen: blood T cells: a sorted CD56 or NKG2C T cell subset, CD4+ or CD8+ T cells, or bulk PBMC T cells (not recorded which). The receptor was derived from a woman in her forties or fifties in good health. This rearrangement joins TRBV20-1 to TRBJ1-4. The CDR3 sequence is CSAPGEGSNEKLFF.